The clone carrying this TCR beta chain has more than one count but fewer than ten. The identical CDR3 is also encoded by other nucleotide sequences in the sample. This specimen comes from a study of blood T cell repertoires in COVID-19. In the original processing: Counts of nucleated cells, estimated from reference gene primer amplification, were obtained. Assay used: immunoSEQ multiplex PCR; TCRdb lists only in-frame clones, some missing. That table gives V, J and clone size, and the DNA gave D and trimming. The sample yields some 250,000 clones, roughly 91% seen once. Sequenced: peripheral blood. This TCR was recovered from a woman aged 35 to 49 who had recovered from COVID-19.

The CDR3 region has the DNA TGTGCCAGCAGCAGCTATAGCAATCAGCCCCAGCATTTT. Translating gives CASSSYSNQPQHF. The V gene is TRBV7-2, the J gene TRBJ1-5; D gene ambiguous. The V end was cut by 5 bases, the J end by 0 bases, with 5 bases between. Germline-derived CDR1 and CDR2 are SGHTA and FQGNSA. The length of the CDR3 is 13 residues. The complete variable domain, with remaining parts taken from reference TRBV7-2 and TRBJ1-5, reads GAGVSQSPSNKVTEKGKDVELRCDPISGHTALYWYRQSLGQGLEFLIYFQGNSAPDKSGLPSDRFSAERTGGSVSTLTIQRTQQEDSAVYLCASSSYSNQPQHFGDGTRLSIL.